Listed below are T cell receptor beta chains from one sample, sequenced in a study of patients and donors after allogeneic stem cell transplantation. TCRdb reprocessed the RT-PCR reads via MiXCR and lists one record per CDR3 protein. The table shows more than 850,000 distinct CDR3 sequences, with roughly 18% occurring only once. The source material was blood, either unsorted or a sorted T cell fraction (not recorded which). The receptors shown here come from a human donor who was either an allogeneic HSCT recipient or a stem cell or donor lymphocyte infusion donor (not recorded which). It is not recorded whose cells these are; they may come from a transplant donor. Each CDR3 is given with its conserved first and last residue. The D gene is left open where the match is weak. The size field is filled for only some rows; it gives once, few, many or a size class.

D gene	clone size	V gene	CDR3 length	J gene	CDR3 protein	CDR3 DNA
TRBD2	NA	TRBV14	13	TRBJ2-1	CASRLAGSDEQFF	TGTGCCAGCAGGCTAGCGGGCTCCGATGAGCAGTTCTTC
NA	few	TRBV12-3/TRBV12-4	18	TRBJ1-3	CASSPPNRQLLSGNTIYF	TGTGCCAGCAGTCCCCCAAACAGACAGCTACTCTCTGGAAACACCATATATTTT
NA	NA	TRBV20-1	14	TRBJ1-1	CSARDVRQNTEAFF	TGCAGTGCTAGAGATGTCAGACAGAACACTGAAGCTTTCTTT
NA	NA	TRBV19	14	TRBJ1-1	CASSISQGNTEAFF	TGTGCCAGTAGTATCTCACAGGGGAACACTGAAGCTTTCTTT
NA	NA	TRBV2	15	TRBJ2-7	CASEEGTFASSEQYF	TGTGCCAGCGAGGAGGGGACCTTCGCTAGTTCCGAGCAGTACTTC
NA	NA	TRBV27	14	TRBJ1-1	CASTAQGGHTEAFF	TGTGCCAGCACGGCGCAGGGCGGGCACACTGAAGCTTTCTTT
TRBD2	few	TRBV15	16	TRBJ2-1	CATSLRREVSYNEQFF	TGTGCCACCAGCCTTCGGCGGGAGGTTTCCTACAATGAGCAGTTCTTC
NA	few	TRBV11-2	12	TRBJ1-4	CASSPMREKLFF	TGTGCCAGCAGCCCAATGAGGGAAAAACTGTTTTTT
NA	NA	TRBV7-9	15	TRBJ1-4	CASSPQTGFNEKLFF	TGTGCCAGCAGCCCTCAGACAGGCTTTAATGAAAAACTGTTTTTT
NA	NA	TRBV5-1	16	TRBJ2-2	CASIPYPFLDTGELFF	TGCGCCAGCATCCCCTATCCTTTTTTGGACACCGGGGAGCTGTTTTTT
TRBD2	few	TRBV20-1	15	TRBJ2-2	CSARKREGRTGELFF	TGCAGTGCCAGGAAGCGGGAGGGCCGCACCGGGGAGCTGTTTTTT
TRBD1	few	TRBV20-1	15	TRBJ2-5	CSARSGQAMGETQYF	TGCAGTGCTAGATCGGGACAGGCGATGGGGGAGACCCAGTACTTC
TRBD2	few	TRBV4-2	15	TRBJ2-7	CASSLKGTSYYEQYF	TGTGCCAGCAGCCTAAAGGGGACTAGCTACTACGAGCAGTACTTC
TRBD1	few	TRBV10-3	15	TRBJ2-2	CAISGTGRPNGELFF	TGTGCCATCAGTGGGACAGGTAGACCCAACGGGGAGCTGTTTTTT
NA	NA	TRBV24-1	15	TRBJ1-4	CATSDFARTNEKLFF	TGTGCCACCAGTGATTTCGCGCGGACTAATGAAAAACTGTTTTTT
NA	NA	TRBV5-1	11	TRBJ2-2	CASSLTAELFF	TGCGCCAGCAGCTTGACTGCGGAGCTGTTTTTT
NA	few	TRBV20-1	11	TRBJ2-3	CSARSPPTQYF	TGCAGTGCTAGATCGCCGCCAACGCAGTATTTT
TRBD2	NA	TRBV7-9	15	TRBJ2-1	CASIPPGGPYNEQFF	TGTGCCAGCATTCCACCGGGAGGGCCCTACAATGAGCAGTTCTTC
TRBD1	NA	TRBV4-1	16	TRBJ1-2	CASSQAGGRANYGYTF	TGCGCCAGCAGCCAAGCAGGGGGGCGGGCTAACTATGGCTACACCTTC
NA	many	TRBV12-3/TRBV12-4	14	TRBJ2-1	CASSSPYWIGEQFF	TGTGCCAGCAGTTCACCTTACTGGATTGGTGAGCAGTTCTTC
NA	NA	TRBV7-2	15	TRBJ1-2	CASSPQYGRAYGYTF	TGTGCCAGCAGCCCACAATACGGACGGGCCTATGGCTACACCTTC
TRBD1	NA	TRBV27	15	TRBJ2-7	CASSSHRGQSYEQYF	TGTGCCAGCAGTTCCCACAGGGGGCAGTCCTACGAGCAGTACTTC
NA	few	TRBV9	14	TRBJ2-2	CASSKKLNTGELFF	TGTGCCAGCAGCAAGAAACTGAACACCGGGGAGCTGTTTTTT
NA	many	TRBV18	15	TRBJ2-7	CASSLDGGRAYEQYF	TGTGCCAGCTCACTCGACGGAGGCAGGGCCTACGAGCAGTACTTC
NA	few	TRBV4-3	16	TRBJ2-2	CASSQEGVRNTGELFF	TGCGCCAGCAGCCAAGAGGGGGTCAGGAACACCGGGGAGCTGTTTTTT
NA	few	TRBV6-5	15	TRBJ1-6	CASSYSSDDNSPLHF	TGTGCCAGCAGTTACTCCTCGGACGATAATTCACCCCTCCACTTT
TRBD1	NA	TRBV5-6	17	TRBJ2-1	CASSPTPPGQGGNEQFF	TGTGCCAGCAGCCCAACCCCTCCGGGACAGGGTGGGAATGAGCAGTTCTTC
TRBD1	few	TRBV7-2	15	TRBJ2-5	CASSEQGAGRETQYF	TGTGCCAGCAGCGAACAGGGGGCAGGGCGGGAGACCCAGTACTTC
NA	NA	TRBV9	14	TRBJ2-7	CASSVDGTFYEQYF	TGTGCCAGCAGCGTAGATGGAACCTTCTACGAGCAGTACTTC
NA	few	TRBV2	13	TRBJ2-1	CASRDRSYNEQFF	TGTGCCAGCAGGGACAGATCCTACAATGAGCAGTTCTTC
NA	few	TRBV5-1	16	TRBJ1-2	CASSIGGQTINYGYTF	TGCGCCAGCAGCATCGGAGGACAGACCATAAACTATGGCTACACCTTC
NA	few	TRBV20-1	16	TRBJ2-1	CSAQTRTGQSYNEQFF	TGCAGTGCCCAGACCCGAACGGGGCAGTCCTACAATGAGCAGTTCTTC
NA	few	TRBV6-1	15	TRBJ1-6	CASNIRGLYNSPLHF	TGTGCCAGCAATATCAGGGGACTCTATAATTCACCCCTCCACTTT
NA	few	TRBV7-6	16	TRBJ1-3	CASSLAGGPVPNTIYF	TGTGCCAGCAGCTTAGCCGGGGGTCCCGTTCCAAACACCATATATTTT
TRBD2	NA	TRBV15	13	TRBJ2-7	CATRGGGDLEQYF	TGTGCCACCAGGGGCGGGGGGGACCTCGAGCAGTACTTC
TRBD2	NA	TRBV9	16	TRBJ2-7	CASSVGSSGSFYEQYF	TGTGCCAGCAGCGTAGGGAGTAGCGGGAGTTTCTACGAGCAGTACTTC
NA	NA	TRBV4-1	13	TRBJ2-3	CASSQVKLDTQYF	TGCGCCAGCAGCCAGGTTAAGTTGGATACGCAGTATTTT
TRBD1	few	TRBV4-2	17	TRBJ1-2	CASSTILPGQGNYGYTF	TGTGCCAGCAGCACCATCCTACCGGGACAGGGGAACTATGGCTACACCTTC
NA	many	TRBV29-1	15	TRBJ2-3	CSVALPHPVTDTQYF	TGCAGCGTTGCTCTGCCGCACCCCGTCACAGATACGCAGTATTTT
TRBD1	NA	TRBV20-1	18	TRBJ2-3	CSARGPQPGQGRQDTQYF	TGCAGTGCTAGAGGCCCACAACCGGGACAGGGGCGTCAAGATACGCAGTATTTT
TRBD1	NA	TRBV6-5	17	TRBJ2-5	CASSYFGTGSPQETQYF	TGTGCCAGCAGTTACTTCGGGACAGGGTCCCCTCAAGAGACCCAGTACTTC
NA	NA	TRBV11-3	14	TRBJ2-2	CASRQGGGTGELFF	TGTGCCAGCAGGCAGGGAGGTGGCACCGGGGAGCTGTTTTTT